This T cell receptor (beta chain) stems from a study of T cell responses to AZD1222 COVID-19 vaccine. The CDR3 runs to 14 residues. The ends were cut back, 1 base at V and 6 bases at J, with 8 bases in the middle. Germline assignment: CDR1 SGHTS and CDR2 YDEGEE. Only in-frame clones appear in the TCRdb table, and some are missing; sequencing was by immunoSEQ multiplex PCR. The data hold about 120,000 clones, with 75% to 95% observed a single time. This clonotype originated in an adult in good health. Sequenced here: peripheral blood, sampled on day 0 of AZD1222 vaccination. This chain uses TRBV5-8 with TRBJ1-6; no clear D gene. Here the CDR3 reads CASSLLEGNSPLHF. The DNA of the CDR3 is TGTGCCAGCAGCTTGCTTGAGGGTAATTCACCCCTCCACTTT.